This TCR beta chain is from a study of radiation and T cells in renal cell carcinoma (dated by TCRdb to the early 2020s). A note on the overall study: The samples were drawn from a clinical trial, where primary renal cell carcinomas were treated with 15 Gy of stereotactic body radiation therapy and then removed by nephrectomy 4 weeks afterward. In the 53 samples combined, 4,016,671 unique CDR3 nucleotide sequences were found, encoding approximately 2,800,000 unique CDR3 amino acid sequences. In total, some 52 samples underwent TCR beta sequencing: 25 or so tumors plus 27 peripheral blood samples.

The germline V gene gives CDR1 as KGHSH and CDR2 as LQKENI. The V end loses 2 bases and the J end loses 7 bases, and a stretch of 6 bases separates them. The CDR3 contains 13 residues, cysteine and phenylalanine counted. The entry retains the CDR3 DNA only, 39 bases that are in frame from base 1. The immunoSEQ kit was used, according to the manufacturer's recommendations, to generate TCR beta libraries from genomic DNA. For library preparation, a first multiplex PCR was performed with proprietary primers, followed by a second PCR in which unique barcodes were added, and bead cleanups were performed after each round. A kit-provided positive control reaction and a negative control reaction were included in every sample batch. The final libraries underwent checking on an Agilent 4200 TapeStation D1000 ScreenTape, volumetric pooling, and quantification by qPCR. Sequencing ran on an Illumina NextSeq500 with a MidOutput 150-cycle cartridge, using 156 Read1 and 15 Index1 cycles with kit custom primers. The pooled library was loaded at roughly 0.96 pM, with a roughly 18% PhiX control spiked in. In the authors' own workflow: Vendor-processed data were analyzed in R, and a clonotype was defined as all T cells sharing the same CDR3 nucleotide sequence. For clone abundance analyses, frequencies were normalized to the 10,000 most abundant clones in each sample. Public T cell clones, averaging fewer than five per sample, were removed before analysis. Tumor-enriched clonotypes and baseline blood-enriched clonotypes were defined as those with an abundance difference of at least 32-fold between compartments. Clonotypes expanded or contracted between blood time points were identified with a beta-binomial differential abundance model. Similarity between tumor and blood repertoires was quantified using the Baroni-Urbani and Buser coefficient, and groups were compared with two-tailed Wilcoxon tests in R. The table comes from immuneACCESS by way of TCRdb, which keeps in-frame sequences with V and J called. Part of the clones is missing from these tables; in studies checked, under half for an unresolved V gene and the rest for unknown reasons. The D gene and trimming were derived from the DNA, and the V and J assignments and clone size from that table. The sample profile shows about 160,000 clones; about nine tenths of them were found once. Roughly 4.1% of the sample belongs to the ten largest clones.

The paper as a whole reports these results and caveats: No pretreatment tumor biopsies were available, so the baseline intratumoral presence of clonotypes could not be determined. Changes in the blood repertoire were not tracked past 4 weeks after treatment. In blood, the top tumor clonotypes increased between baseline and 2 weeks post-radiation and then shrank by 4 weeks, which suggests that tumor-resident clones expanded only transiently. Because the trial had a single-armed design, the trial could not examine how radiation dose or scheduling affected the TCR repertoire.

Per the publication, the time point label means: baseline pretreatment blood. Per the publication, the treatment or condition label means: 15 Gy SBRT to primary tumor, nephrectomy 4 weeks later. To follow tumor-enriched clonotypes, serial peripheral blood was collected from radiation-treated patients at baseline and at 2 weeks and 4 weeks after SBRT. Every patient had renal cell carcinoma of clear cell pathology. The QIAamp DNA Blood Mini Kit (Qiagen) was used to prepare genomic DNA for TCR sequencing. The analyses included just those samples that passed every quality control check. A note on this clone: Its specific antigen is unknown. No clone much larger than this one lies a single base away; base qualities are absent.

The sequence joins TRBV18 to TRBJ1-6; the D gene cannot be named for sure. This receptor was identified in a woman in her 70s with renal cell carcinoma. The material was blood, obtained from a patient whose treatment included radiotherapy and nephrectomy. The CDR3 in this case is CASSPERNSPLHF. The DNA sequence is as follows: TGTGCCAGCTCACCAGAACGGAATTCACCCCTCCACTTT.